A selection of T cell receptor beta chains follows, all from one sample in a study of T cell responses to AZD1222 COVID-19 vaccine. The method was immunoSEQ multiplex PCR; TCRdb's version includes in-frame clones alone and lacks a portion of them. Of about 120,000 clones in the sample, around 94% were seen once. This specimen was peripheral blood, taken on day 0 of AZD1222 vaccination. The receptor set was obtained from an adult in good health. Each CDR3 is given with its conserved first and last residue. The D gene is left open where the match is weak. The size entry is marked missing in some rows and otherwise reads once, few, many or a size class.

clone size: NA
V gene: TRBV30
D gene: NA
J gene: TRBJ1-1
CDR3 protein: CAWSSLEGNTEAFF
CDR3 DNA: TGTGCCTGGAGTAGCCTCGAGGGGAACACTGAAGCTTTCTTT

clone size: NA
V gene: TRBV6-6
D gene: NA
J gene: TRBJ1-2
CDR3 protein: CASSYSRDYGYTF
CDR3 DNA: TGTGCCAGCAGTTACTCGAGGGACTATGGCTACACCTTC

clone size: once
V gene: TRBV9
D gene: NA
J gene: TRBJ1-2
CDR3 protein: CASSVEVGGDYGYTF
CDR3 DNA: TGTGCCAGCAGCGTAGAGGTAGGGGGTGACTATGGCTACACCTTC

clone size: NA
V gene: TRBV2
D gene: NA
J gene: TRBJ1-1
CDR3 protein: CASGSFVPGAEAFF
CDR3 DNA: TGTGCCAGCGGATCCTTCGTCCCCGGGGCTGAAGCTTTCTTT

clone size: NA
V gene: TRBV7-6
D gene: NA
J gene: TRBJ2-3
CDR3 protein: CASRDPTGKRHTDTQYF
CDR3 DNA: TGTGCCAGCAGAGACCCTACAGGGAAACGACACACAGATACGCAGTATTTT

clone size: NA
V gene: TRBV18
D gene: TRBD1
J gene: TRBJ2-7
CDR3 protein: CASSPRGQGSYEQYF
CDR3 DNA: TGTGCCAGCTCACCACGGGGACAGGGTAGCTACGAGCAGTACTTC

clone size: NA
V gene: TRBV5-1
D gene: TRBD1
J gene: TRBJ1-2
CDR3 protein: CASSLATGTAVYYGYTF
CDR3 DNA: TGCGCCAGCAGCTTGGCAACCGGGACAGCAGTTTACTATGGCTACACCTTC

clone size: NA
V gene: TRBV5-1
D gene: TRBD1
J gene: TRBJ1-4
CDR3 protein: CASSLTGTGVEKLFF
CDR3 DNA: TGCGCCAGCAGCTTGACCGGGACAGGGGTCGAAAAACTGTTTTTT

clone size: NA
V gene: TRBV7-9
D gene: NA
J gene: TRBJ1-2
CDR3 protein: CASPQGSHGYTF
CDR3 DNA: TGTGCCAGCCCCCAGGGGAGCCATGGCTACACCTTC

clone size: few
V gene: TRBV7-6
D gene: NA
J gene: TRBJ1-3
CDR3 protein: CASSIQQGPGNTIYF
CDR3 DNA: TGTGCCAGCAGCATCCAACAGGGTCCTGGAAACACCATATATTTT